Listed here are 12 T cell receptor beta chains from one sample, sequenced in a study of identical twins. TCRdb reprocessed the 5' RACE reads via MiXCR and lists one record per CDR3 protein. The sample has fewer than 900,000 distinct CDR3 sequences, around a sixth seen once. The sample was also linked to a second study, of T cells expressing NK-cell markers.

Specimen: PBMCs. The receptors here all came from a woman in her late teens or twenties in good health.

The rearrangement uses TRBV30 and TRBJ2-5, with D tentatively TRBD2 (6 bases). V was clipped by 3 bases and J by 9 bases, with 26 bases between them. The germline gives CDR1 GTSNPN, CDR2 SVGIG (reference sequence). This CDR3 region has 16 residues. The CDR3 reads CAWRERLGTGRLAQYF. The CDR3 DNA is TGTGCCTGGAGGGAACGACTCGGGACTGGCCGTTTGGCCCAGTACTTC.

This clonotype was seen more than once but under ten times. V is TRBV10-3 and J is TRBJ2-1; 10 bases match TRBD2. The CDR3 runs 15 residues. Germline values: CDR1 ENHRY, CDR2 SYGVKD. The V gene end was trimmed by 5 bases and the J gene end by 3 bases; junction bases not matched to a gene: 4. Written as DNA, the CDR3 is TGTGCCATCAGTCAGGCTAGCGGGAGCTACAATGAGCAGTTCTTC. Protein sequence: CAISQASGSYNEQFF.

This clonotype was seen more than once but under ten times. This chain connects TRBV5-1 to TRBJ2-7; maybe TRBD2 (6 bases). Per the germline V gene, CDR1 is SGHRS and CDR2 is YFSETQ. This CDR3 has 14 amino acids. V was pared by 0 bases and J by 5 bases, with 12 bases between. The CDR3 sequence: CASSLVSGVHEQYF. The CDR3 nucleotides are TGCGCCAGCAGCTTGGTATCGGGAGTCCACGAGCAGTACTTC.

The rearrangement links TRBV11-2 to TRBJ2-5; possibly TRBD1 for D (5 bases). Germline V gene data show CDR1 as SGHAT and CDR2 as FQNNGV. Trimming cost V 4 bases and J 3 bases, with 12 bases left between them. CDR3 length: 14 amino acids. The CDR3 sequence is CASSSLSGKETQYF. The DNA for the CDR3 is TGTGCCAGCAGCTCCTTATCAGGGAAAGAGACCCAGTACTTC. Combining the CDR3 with reference TRBV11-2 and TRBJ2-5 gives the whole variable domain EAGVAQSPRYKIIEKRQSVAFWCNPISGHATLYWYQQILGQGPKLLIQFQNNGVVDDSQLPKDRFSAERLKGVDSTLKIQPAKLEDSAVYLCASSSLSGKETQYFGPGTRLLVL.

This clonotype was counted a few times. The rearrangement links TRBV20-1 to TRBJ2-5; D remains unclear. Deletions cut 3 bases from V and 3 bases from J, with 8 bases between. Germline assignment: CDR1 DFQATT and CDR2 SNEGSKA (reference sequence). The CDR3 has 12 amino acids. The CDR3 DNA reads TGCAGTGCTAGCCCCGGCAAAGAGACCCAGTACTTC. Translating gives CSASPGKETQYF.

Here the CDR3 DNA reads TGTGCCAGCAGTTTGGCCCCGGGGGGAAGACGAGGAACTGAAGCTTTCTTT. Its protein product is CASSLAPGGRRGTEAFF. The chain has TRBV12-3 or TRBV12-4 and TRBJ1-1; D is perhaps TRBD1 (5 bases). The CDR3 runs 17 residues. Trimming took 3 bases from V and 5 from J, leaving 22 bases between them.

The rearrangement links TRBV5-1 to TRBJ2-5, with a possible D match to TRBD1 (6 bases). The CDR3 has 15 amino acids. Germline V gene sequence: CDR1 SGHRS, CDR2 YFSETQ. The V gene lost 3 bases and the J gene lost 2 bases, with 14 bases spanning the gap. DNA of the CDR3: TGCGCCAGCAGCTGGGGGCGGGCTGTTCAAGAGACCCAGTACTTC. It specifies CASSWGRAVQETQYF.

This rearrangement joins TRBV11-2 to TRBJ1-4, with TRBD1 matching 7 bases. The CDR3 contains 13 residues. V shed 4 bases and J 7 bases; nucleotides not matched to a gene: 3. The germline gives CDR1 SGHAT, CDR2 FQNNGV. The CDR3 nucleotides read TGTGCCAGCAGCTCAAGGGACAGTGAAAAACTGTTTTTT. Translating gives CASSSRDSEKLFF.

The J gene is TRBJ2-1, the V gene TRBV4-3, with D possibly matching TRBD2 (5 bases). Trimming took 0 bases from V and 9 from J, leaving 12 bases between them. The germline V gene has CDR1 LGHNA and CDR2 YSLEER. The CDR3 covers 14 residues. As DNA, the CDR3 is TGCGCCAGCAGCCAAGAGACGCTAGCTGCTGAGCAGTTCTTC. It specifies CASSQETLAAEQFF.

This clonotype was counted ten times or more. The J gene is TRBJ2-1, the V gene TRBV12-3 or TRBV12-4; 12 positions match TRBD2. This CDR3 is built from 16 residues. Trimming cost V 6 bases and J 8 bases; bases outside gene matches: 11. CDR3 in amino acids: CASREPATSGSYEQFF. The CDR3 nucleotides are TGTGCCAGCAGGGAGCCGGCGACTAGCGGGAGCTATGAGCAGTTCTTC.

This sequence joins TRBV15 and TRBJ2-3, with D unresolved. V was clipped by 2 bases and J by 6 bases, with 9 bases between them. The CDR3 is 13 residues long. Germline V gene lookup returns CDR1 LNHNV and CDR2 YYDKDF (reference sequence). In DNA, the CDR3 is TGTGCCACCAGCAGATCGAATTCGGATACGCAGTATTTT. This translates into CATSRSNSDTQYF.

The table lists this clonotype with many counts. The germline gene is not matched at one end of the junction; a read error may be the cause. V gene TRBV5-1 combines with J gene TRBJ1-5, with 8 bases matching TRBD1. Germline V gene sequence: CDR1 SGHRS, CDR2 YFSETQ. The CDR3 sequence is 14 residues long. CDR3 in DNA: TGTGCCAGCTCACCAGGACAGGGCGGACAGCCCCAGCATTTT. Amino acids: CASSPGQGGQPQHF.